The T cell receptor beta chain described here comes from a study of CD4+ T cells in melanoma. Study conclusions and caveats: CD8+ T cell, macrophage and B cell function reportedly correlated with neoantigen-specific CD4+ T cells. In melanoma, neoantigen-specific CD4+ T cells reportedly differed in differentiation state.

This clone showed up just once. Its antigen is unknown. Germline V gene lookup returns CDR1 ENHRY and CDR2 SYGVKD. V was clipped by 8 bases and J by 0 bases, with 17 bases between them. The CDR3 is 15 amino acids. The assay was immunoSEQ multiplex PCR, and TCRdb's table has in-frame clones only and misses some. This table has 110,000 to 150,000 clones, about 90% appearing once. The rearrangement joins TRBV10-3 to TRBJ2-7, with a possible D match to TRBD2 (5 bases). This receptor was identified in a human donor with melanoma. CDR3 loop: CAISLGSGSSYEQYF. CDR3 DNA sequence: TGTGCCATCTCTCTAGGGTCGGGAAGCTCCTACGAGCAGTACTTC.